This T cell receptor beta chain came from a study of T cells in Graves' hyperthyroidism and ophthalmopathy. The V gene end was trimmed by 1 base and the J gene end by 7 bases; junction bases not matched to a gene: 8. The CDR3 covers 16 residues. Germline CDR1 and CDR2: SGHRS and YFSETQ. Amplification yielded TCR beta CDR3 regions, with RNA transcripts as the source. RT-PCR in the first round (using the HTBI primer set) targeted the TCR CDR3. TCRdb re-derived calls from the multiplex PCR reads in MiXCR, one entry per CDR3 protein. The sample has roughly 380,000 distinct CDR3 sequences, approximately 13% seen once. This clonotype was picked up many times.

This TCR derives from a woman in her late teens or twenties with Graves' hyperthyroidism. The chain links TRBV5-1 to TRBJ2-2; TRBD2 matches at 9 bases. The sample consisted of blood. The CDR3 region is CASSLSAGGPVGELFF. The CDR3 DNA sequence: TGCGCCAGCAGCTTGTCGGCGGGAGGGCCGGTCGGGGAGCTGTTTTTT.